Below, one T cell receptor (beta chain) is given with its context. Its antigen is not known. The sample contains more than one DNA sequence encoding this CDR3. The data belong to a study of shared clonotypes between healthy human individuals. Study in general: A couple of women and a few men aged 18 to 49 made up the donors.

The assay ran at deep level. The table came from immunoSEQ multiplex PCR; TCRdb's copy has only in-frame clones and leaves some out. Among approximately 500,000 clones, 78% were seen once, and the ten largest hold around 12%. Germline CDR1 and CDR2: SNHLY and FYNNEI. There are 14 residues in the CDR3. The ends were cut back, 2 bases at V and 2 bases at J, with 9 bases in the middle. Study outcomes and limitations: Researchers sampled only blood; tissue repertoires likely differ.

The donors were all Caucasian adults (living in Nashville, Tennessee). The source material was PBMCs. The receptor's source is a woman in her thirties or forties in good health. Some clones in this sample may be carry-over from other donors' samples. The V and J genes are TRBV2 and TRBJ2-5; tentatively, D is TRBD1 (6 bases). CDR3 sequence reads: CASSERTEQETQYF. CDR3 DNA: TGTGCCAGCAGTGAACGGACAGAACAAGAGACCCAGTACTTC.